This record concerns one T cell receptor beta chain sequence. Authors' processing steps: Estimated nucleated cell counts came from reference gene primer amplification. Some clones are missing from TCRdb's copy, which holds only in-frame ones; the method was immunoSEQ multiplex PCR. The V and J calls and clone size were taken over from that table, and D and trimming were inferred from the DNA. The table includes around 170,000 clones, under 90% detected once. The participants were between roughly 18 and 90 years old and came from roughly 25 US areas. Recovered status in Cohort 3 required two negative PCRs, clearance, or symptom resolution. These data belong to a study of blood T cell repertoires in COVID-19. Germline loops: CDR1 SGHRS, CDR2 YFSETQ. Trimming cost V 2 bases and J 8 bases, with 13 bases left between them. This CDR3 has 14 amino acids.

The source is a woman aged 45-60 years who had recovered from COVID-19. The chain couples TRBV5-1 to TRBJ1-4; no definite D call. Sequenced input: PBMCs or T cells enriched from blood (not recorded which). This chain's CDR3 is CASSLESGREKLFF. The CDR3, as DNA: TGCGCCAGCAGCTTAGAGTCGGGTCGAGAAAAACTGTTTTTT.